The clone carrying this T cell receptor (beta chain) has ten or more counts. The library protocol tagged individual cDNA molecules with unique molecular identifiers. TCRdb independently ran MiXCR on the 5' RACE reads; one entry per CDR3 protein. This repertoire shows fewer than 85,000 distinct CDR3 sequences, around 13% found once; its top ten account for over 0.95%. The V end lost 3 bases, the J end lost 9 bases, and 9 bases lay between the germline ends. The CDR3 is made up of 13 amino acids. CDR1 MDHEN and CDR2 SYDVKM come from the germline V gene. The data belong to a study of early T cells in non-severe SARS-CoV-2 infection.

The sequence was collected from an adult who was a healthcare worker with PCR-confirmed SARS-CoV-2 infection or an uninfected control (not recorded which). V and J are TRBV28 and TRBJ1-6, with D unclear. Sequencing input: whole blood. The CDR3 protein is CASSLSPRSPLHF. The DNA for the CDR3 is TGTGCCAGCAGTTTGAGCCCCCGTTCACCCCTCCACTTT.